The rows below give T cell receptor beta chains drawn from one sample of a study of blood T cell repertoires in COVID-19. Assay: immunoSEQ multiplex PCR; the TCRdb copy retains only in-frame clones and omits some. The sample holds 200,000 to 300,000 clones; over 80% are singletons and the top ten take 3.7%. The sequencing sample was made of peripheral blood. These receptors came from a woman between 40 and 55 years old with acute or convalescent COVID-19. CDR3s include the opening cysteine and the closing phenylalanine or tryptophan. The order of the fields is J gene, D gene, clone size, V gene, CDR3 protein, CDR3 DNA. D genes are given only for firm matches. Clone size, where shown, is once, few, many, or a class for clones that have expanded.

TRBJ1-1 NA NA TRBV7-2 CASSLDTGGTEAFF TGTGCCAGCAGCTTAGATACGGGTGGCACTGAAGCTTTCTTT
TRBJ1-2 TRBD1 NA TRBV11-2 CASSPQGAYYGYTF TGTGCCAGCAGCCCTCAGGGGGCGTACTATGGCTACACCTTC
TRBJ1-5 NA NA TRBV5-3 CARSFGSKSNQPQHF TGTGCCAGAAGCTTTGGGAGTAAGAGCAATCAGCCCCAGCATTTT
TRBJ1-5 NA NA TRBV7-2 CASSLGWGGDQPQHF TGTGCCAGCAGCTTAGGATGGGGAGGCGATCAGCCCCAGCATTTT
TRBJ1-1 NA NA TRBV19 CASSKGGLTEAFF TGTGCCAGTTCAAAAGGAGGGCTCACTGAAGCTTTCTTT
TRBJ2-6 NA NA TRBV6-5 CASGLRAGANVLTF TGTGCCAGCGGCCTCAGGGCTGGGGCCAACGTCCTGACTTTC
TRBJ1-2 NA NA TRBV24-1 CATSETRRAYGYTF TGTGCCACCAGTGAGACCCGGAGGGCCTATGGCTACACCTTC
TRBJ2-5 NA NA TRBV12-3/TRBV12-4 CASSLSRETQYF TGTGCCAGCAGTTTATCCCGAGAGACCCAGTACTTC
TRBJ1-6 TRBD1 NA TRBV19 CASMTGGNSPLHF TGTGCCAGTATGACAGGGGGCAATTCACCCCTCCACTTT
TRBJ1-1 NA NA TRBV5-5 CASSYVRQTTEAFF TGTGCCAGCAGCTACGTACGACAAACCACTGAAGCTTTCTTT
TRBJ2-5 NA NA TRBV29-1 CSVAPGGTQYF TGCAGCGTTGCTCCCGGGGGGACCCAGTACTTC
TRBJ1-6 NA NA TRBV2 CASSEGEGYNSPLHF TGTGCCAGCAGTGAAGGTGAGGGTTATAATTCACCCCTCCACTTT
TRBJ2-1 TRBD2 NA TRBV13 CASGAAAGVSNEQFF TGTGCCAGCGGGGCTGCTGCGGGGGTCAGCAATGAGCAGTTCTTC
TRBJ1-2 TRBD1 NA TRBV6-1 CASSPAGGYGYTF TGTGCCAGCAGTCCGGCAGGGGGGTACGGCTACACCTTC
TRBJ2-5 NA NA TRBV11-2 CASSPLGAQETQYF TGTGCCAGCAGTCCGTTGGGGGCTCAAGAGACCCAGTACTTC
TRBJ1-1 NA NA TRBV7-2 CASSLDPDFTEAFF TGTGCCAGCAGCTTAGATCCGGACTTCACTGAAGCTTTCTTT
TRBJ1-1 NA once TRBV6-5 CASSSIRNTEAFF TGTGCCAGCAGCAGTATCAGGAACACTGAAGCTTTCTTT
TRBJ1-1 TRBD1 NA TRBV29-1 CSVVSSGGLAEAFF TGCAGCGTTGTGAGCTCAGGGGGCCTGGCTGAAGCTTTCTTT
TRBJ1-1 NA NA TRBV21-1 CASSNLTEPASALNTEAFF TGTGCCAGCAGCAACCTCACAGAACCGGCGTCTGCCCTGAACACTGAAGCTTTCTTT
TRBJ1-3 NA NA TRBV5-6 CASSYPLDSSDGNTIYF TGTGCCAGCAGCTACCCTCTGGACAGCTCCGATGGAAACACCATATATTTT
TRBJ1-1 NA NA TRBV7-9 CASSPSSGPGSGNTEAFF TGTGCCAGCAGCCCCTCATCCGGCCCCGGATCGGGGAACACTGAAGCTTTCTTT
TRBJ2-5 TRBD2 NA TRBV3-1/TRBV3-2 CASSQDGLAVTQYF TGTGCCAGCAGCCAAGACGGACTAGCCGTGACCCAGTACTTC